These T cell receptor beta chains were read from a single sample in a study of persistence of HIV-infected CD4 T cells. Data came from immunoSEQ multiplex PCR; TCRdb stores just in-frame clones and leaves some out. The table lists some 41,000 clones, 65% to 85% of them singletons. No antigen has been identified for these receptors. The specimen was CD4+ T cells sorted from PBMCs after 18-hour stimulation, collected from a patient who received antiretroviral therapy. These receptors came from an adult man with HIV who was CMV-seropositive. CDR3s include the opening cysteine and the closing phenylalanine or tryptophan. The D gene is left open where the match is weak. Only part of the rows carry a size: once, few, many, or a class if the clone is expanded.

j_gene: TRBJ2-3
d_gene: TRBD2
v_gene: TRBV19
abundance: NA
CDR3aa: CASSPVAGGGSFSSDTQYF
CDR3nt: TGTGCCAGTAGTCCCGTAGCGGGGGGGGGAAGCTTTTCCTCAGATACGCAGTATTTT

j_gene: TRBJ1-3
d_gene: NA
v_gene: TRBV9
abundance: few
CDR3aa: CASTREFGTVAAGNTIYF
CDR3nt: TGTGCCAGCACTAGGGAATTTGGGACTGTGGCAGCTGGAAACACCATATATTTT

j_gene: TRBJ1-1
d_gene: TRBD1
v_gene: TRBV19
abundance: NA
CDR3aa: CASRKPGGRVTEAFF
CDR3nt: TGTGCCAGTAGAAAGCCAGGGGGCAGGGTCACTGAAGCTTTCTTT

j_gene: TRBJ1-3
d_gene: NA
v_gene: TRBV12-3/TRBV12-4
abundance: few
CDR3aa: CASRRGSGNTIYF
CDR3nt: TGTGCCAGCAGACGGGGCTCAGGAAACACCATATATTTT

j_gene: TRBJ1-6
d_gene: NA
v_gene: TRBV6-4
abundance: NA
CDR3aa: CASRTTGEYNSPLHF
CDR3nt: TGTGCCAGCCGGACGACAGGTGAATATAATTCACCCCTCCACTTT

j_gene: TRBJ2-1
d_gene: NA
v_gene: TRBV7-9
abundance: NA
CDR3aa: CASSLYETTPYNEQFF
CDR3nt: TGTGCCAGCAGCTTATACGAGACGACCCCCTACAATGAGCAGTTCTTC

j_gene: TRBJ1-6
d_gene: NA
v_gene: TRBV19
abundance: few
CDR3aa: CASSIRQGGNSPLHF
CDR3nt: TGTGCCAGTAGTATAAGGCAGGGAGGTAATTCACCCCTCCACTTT

j_gene: TRBJ2-6
d_gene: NA
v_gene: TRBV18
abundance: NA
CDR3aa: CASSPSPGANVLTF
CDR3nt: TGTGCCAGCTCACCGTCCCCTGGGGCCAACGTCCTGACTTTC

j_gene: TRBJ2-2
d_gene: TRBD2
v_gene: TRBV28
abundance: NA
CDR3aa: CASSPGLAGATNTGELFF
CDR3nt: TGTGCCAGCAGCCCGGGACTAGCGGGGGCCACGAACACCGGGGAGCTGTTTTTT

j_gene: TRBJ2-2
d_gene: TRBD2
v_gene: TRBV9
abundance: NA
CDR3aa: CASTPPASGGVGGELFF
CDR3nt: TGTGCCAGCACCCCACCGGCTAGCGGGGGGGTGGGCGGGGAGCTGTTTTTT

j_gene: TRBJ1-1
d_gene: NA
v_gene: TRBV10-3
abundance: NA
CDR3aa: CAIRESTEAFF
CDR3nt: TGTGCCATCAGGGAGAGCACTGAAGCTTTCTTT

j_gene: TRBJ1-4
d_gene: TRBD1
v_gene: TRBV27
abundance: NA
CDR3aa: CASSLGTGGKLFF
CDR3nt: TGTGCCAGCAGTTTAGGAACAGGGGGAAAACTGTTTTTT

j_gene: TRBJ1-1
d_gene: NA
v_gene: TRBV19
abundance: NA
CDR3aa: CASSSGSGNTEAFF
CDR3nt: TGTGCCAGTAGCTCAGGGTCCGGGAACACTGAAGCTTTCTTT

j_gene: TRBJ2-2
d_gene: TRBD1
v_gene: TRBV7-2
abundance: NA
CDR3aa: CASSSTDRGRIGELFF
CDR3nt: TGTGCCAGCAGCTCCACGGACAGGGGGCGCATCGGGGAGCTGTTTTTT

j_gene: TRBJ1-3
d_gene: NA
v_gene: TRBV19
abundance: NA
CDR3aa: CASSMGSSGNTIYF
CDR3nt: TGTGCCAGTAGTATGGGCAGCTCTGGAAACACCATATATTTT

j_gene: TRBJ2-2
d_gene: TRBD1
v_gene: TRBV7-9
abundance: NA
CDR3aa: CASSSDRATGELFF
CDR3nt: TGTGCCAGCAGCTCGGACAGGGCCACCGGGGAGCTGTTTTTT

j_gene: TRBJ2-7
d_gene: NA
v_gene: TRBV5-1
abundance: NA
CDR3aa: CASSLGPPPYEQYF
CDR3nt: TGCGCCAGCAGCTTGGGTCCCCCCCCCTACGAGCAGTACTTC

j_gene: TRBJ1-6
d_gene: TRBD1
v_gene: TRBV7-3
abundance: NA
CDR3aa: CASSLGTENSPLHF
CDR3nt: TGTGCCAGCAGCTTGGGGACAGAAAATTCACCCCTCCACTTT

j_gene: TRBJ1-5
d_gene: NA
v_gene: TRBV6-5
abundance: NA
CDR3aa: CASSYSLNQPQHF
CDR3nt: TGTGCCAGCAGTTACTCGCTCAATCAGCCCCAGCATTTT

j_gene: TRBJ2-3
d_gene: NA
v_gene: TRBV7-9
abundance: NA
CDR3aa: CASRQLGGSKDTQYF
CDR3nt: TGTGCCAGCAGGCAGCTGGGTGGCTCCAAGGATACGCAGTATTTT

j_gene: TRBJ2-7
d_gene: NA
v_gene: TRBV19
abundance: few
CDR3aa: CANQDLRTYEQYF
CDR3nt: TGTGCCAATCAGGACCTACGCACCTACGAGCAGTACTTC

j_gene: TRBJ1-3
d_gene: NA
v_gene: TRBV5-1
abundance: once
CDR3aa: CASSLGTGNTIYF
CDR3nt: TGCGCCAGCAGCTTGGGGACTGGAAACACCATATATTTT

j_gene: TRBJ1-1
d_gene: NA
v_gene: TRBV28
abundance: few
CDR3aa: CASSRGAQRAFF
CDR3nt: TGTGCCAGCAGCCGTGGCGCTCAGAGGGCTTTCTTT

j_gene: TRBJ1-6
d_gene: NA
v_gene: TRBV27
abundance: NA
CDR3aa: CASSLSARRELNSPLHF
CDR3nt: TGTGCCAGCAGTTTATCCGCACGGAGGGAACTTAATTCACCCCTCCACTTT

j_gene: TRBJ2-3
d_gene: NA
v_gene: TRBV2
abundance: once
CDR3aa: CASSPKDTQYF
CDR3nt: TGTGCCAGCAGTCCGAAGGATACGCAGTATTTT

j_gene: TRBJ2-3
d_gene: TRBD1
v_gene: TRBV2
abundance: NA
CDR3aa: CASRRQGAGTDTQYF
CDR3nt: TGTGCCAGCAGGCGACAGGGGGCTGGGACAGATACGCAGTATTTT

j_gene: TRBJ2-2
d_gene: TRBD2
v_gene: TRBV19
abundance: NA
CDR3aa: CASSSLAGGNTGELFF
CDR3nt: TGTGCCAGTAGTTCATTAGCGGGGGGCAACACCGGGGAGCTGTTTTTT

j_gene: TRBJ2-6
d_gene: NA
v_gene: TRBV19
abundance: NA
CDR3aa: CASMERQAGANVLTF
CDR3nt: TGTGCCAGTATGGAAAGACAGGCTGGGGCCAACGTCCTGACTTTC

j_gene: TRBJ2-5
d_gene: NA
v_gene: TRBV10-2
abundance: NA
CDR3aa: CASSERETQYF
CDR3nt: TGCGCCAGCAGTGAACGGGAGACCCAGTACTTC

j_gene: TRBJ2-7
d_gene: NA
v_gene: TRBV6-6
abundance: NA
CDR3aa: CASSSTDSSYEQYF
CDR3nt: TGTGCCAGCAGTAGCACAGACAGCTCCTACGAGCAGTACTTC

j_gene: TRBJ1-6
d_gene: NA
v_gene: TRBV6-1
abundance: few
CDR3aa: CASSGQDASSYNSPLHF
CDR3nt: TGTGCCAGCAGTGGTCAGGACGCCAGCTCCTATAATTCACCCCTCCACTTT

j_gene: TRBJ1-5
d_gene: NA
v_gene: TRBV28
abundance: once
CDR3aa: CASSYPLDHSNQPQHF
CDR3nt: TGTGCCAGCAGTTACCCTTTGGATCATAGCAATCAGCCCCAGCATTTT

j_gene: TRBJ1-1
d_gene: TRBD1
v_gene: TRBV5-6
abundance: NA
CDR3aa: CASSLAGQGYTEAFF
CDR3nt: TGTGCCAGCAGCTTGGCCGGACAGGGGTACACTGAAGCTTTCTTT

j_gene: TRBJ1-5
d_gene: TRBD1
v_gene: TRBV7-8
abundance: few
CDR3aa: CASSLRTGDQPQHF
CDR3nt: TGTGCCAGCAGCTTACGGACAGGGGATCAGCCCCAGCATTTT

j_gene: TRBJ2-1
d_gene: TRBD1
v_gene: TRBV24-1
abundance: NA
CDR3aa: CATSPFRTGGNEQFF
CDR3nt: TGTGCCACCAGCCCCTTCCGGACAGGGGGAAATGAGCAGTTCTTC

j_gene: TRBJ1-1
d_gene: NA
v_gene: TRBV6-5
abundance: NA
CDR3aa: CASKANTEAFF
CDR3nt: TGTGCCAGCAAAGCGAACACTGAAGCTTTCTTT

j_gene: TRBJ1-3
d_gene: NA
v_gene: TRBV9
abundance: medium-sized
CDR3aa: CASSLRWGGSSGNTIYF
CDR3nt: TGTGCCAGCAGCCTCCGTTGGGGGGGCAGCTCTGGAAACACCATATATTTT

j_gene: TRBJ1-6
d_gene: NA
v_gene: TRBV9
abundance: NA
CDR3aa: CASSVGTQNNSPLHF
CDR3nt: TGTGCCAGCAGCGTCGGGACTCAAAATAATTCACCCCTCCACTTT

j_gene: TRBJ1-1
d_gene: NA
v_gene: TRBV7-3
abundance: NA
CDR3aa: CASSLIPGGVSTEAFF
CDR3nt: TGTGCCAGCAGCTTAATACCCGGAGGGGTAAGCACTGAAGCTTTCTTT

j_gene: TRBJ2-2
d_gene: NA
v_gene: TRBV28
abundance: NA
CDR3aa: CASHGQSITGELFF
CDR3nt: TGTGCCAGCCATGGACAGTCTATAACCGGGGAGCTGTTTTTT

j_gene: TRBJ1-2
d_gene: NA
v_gene: TRBV5-1
abundance: NA
CDR3aa: CASSLELRSNYGYTF
CDR3nt: TGCGCCAGCAGCTTGGAGCTCAGGTCTAACTATGGCTACACCTTC

j_gene: TRBJ1-3
d_gene: TRBD1
v_gene: TRBV18
abundance: few
CDR3aa: CASSLNIPGQGDTIYF
CDR3nt: TGTGCCAGCTCACTCAATATTCCGGGACAGGGAGACACCATATATTTT